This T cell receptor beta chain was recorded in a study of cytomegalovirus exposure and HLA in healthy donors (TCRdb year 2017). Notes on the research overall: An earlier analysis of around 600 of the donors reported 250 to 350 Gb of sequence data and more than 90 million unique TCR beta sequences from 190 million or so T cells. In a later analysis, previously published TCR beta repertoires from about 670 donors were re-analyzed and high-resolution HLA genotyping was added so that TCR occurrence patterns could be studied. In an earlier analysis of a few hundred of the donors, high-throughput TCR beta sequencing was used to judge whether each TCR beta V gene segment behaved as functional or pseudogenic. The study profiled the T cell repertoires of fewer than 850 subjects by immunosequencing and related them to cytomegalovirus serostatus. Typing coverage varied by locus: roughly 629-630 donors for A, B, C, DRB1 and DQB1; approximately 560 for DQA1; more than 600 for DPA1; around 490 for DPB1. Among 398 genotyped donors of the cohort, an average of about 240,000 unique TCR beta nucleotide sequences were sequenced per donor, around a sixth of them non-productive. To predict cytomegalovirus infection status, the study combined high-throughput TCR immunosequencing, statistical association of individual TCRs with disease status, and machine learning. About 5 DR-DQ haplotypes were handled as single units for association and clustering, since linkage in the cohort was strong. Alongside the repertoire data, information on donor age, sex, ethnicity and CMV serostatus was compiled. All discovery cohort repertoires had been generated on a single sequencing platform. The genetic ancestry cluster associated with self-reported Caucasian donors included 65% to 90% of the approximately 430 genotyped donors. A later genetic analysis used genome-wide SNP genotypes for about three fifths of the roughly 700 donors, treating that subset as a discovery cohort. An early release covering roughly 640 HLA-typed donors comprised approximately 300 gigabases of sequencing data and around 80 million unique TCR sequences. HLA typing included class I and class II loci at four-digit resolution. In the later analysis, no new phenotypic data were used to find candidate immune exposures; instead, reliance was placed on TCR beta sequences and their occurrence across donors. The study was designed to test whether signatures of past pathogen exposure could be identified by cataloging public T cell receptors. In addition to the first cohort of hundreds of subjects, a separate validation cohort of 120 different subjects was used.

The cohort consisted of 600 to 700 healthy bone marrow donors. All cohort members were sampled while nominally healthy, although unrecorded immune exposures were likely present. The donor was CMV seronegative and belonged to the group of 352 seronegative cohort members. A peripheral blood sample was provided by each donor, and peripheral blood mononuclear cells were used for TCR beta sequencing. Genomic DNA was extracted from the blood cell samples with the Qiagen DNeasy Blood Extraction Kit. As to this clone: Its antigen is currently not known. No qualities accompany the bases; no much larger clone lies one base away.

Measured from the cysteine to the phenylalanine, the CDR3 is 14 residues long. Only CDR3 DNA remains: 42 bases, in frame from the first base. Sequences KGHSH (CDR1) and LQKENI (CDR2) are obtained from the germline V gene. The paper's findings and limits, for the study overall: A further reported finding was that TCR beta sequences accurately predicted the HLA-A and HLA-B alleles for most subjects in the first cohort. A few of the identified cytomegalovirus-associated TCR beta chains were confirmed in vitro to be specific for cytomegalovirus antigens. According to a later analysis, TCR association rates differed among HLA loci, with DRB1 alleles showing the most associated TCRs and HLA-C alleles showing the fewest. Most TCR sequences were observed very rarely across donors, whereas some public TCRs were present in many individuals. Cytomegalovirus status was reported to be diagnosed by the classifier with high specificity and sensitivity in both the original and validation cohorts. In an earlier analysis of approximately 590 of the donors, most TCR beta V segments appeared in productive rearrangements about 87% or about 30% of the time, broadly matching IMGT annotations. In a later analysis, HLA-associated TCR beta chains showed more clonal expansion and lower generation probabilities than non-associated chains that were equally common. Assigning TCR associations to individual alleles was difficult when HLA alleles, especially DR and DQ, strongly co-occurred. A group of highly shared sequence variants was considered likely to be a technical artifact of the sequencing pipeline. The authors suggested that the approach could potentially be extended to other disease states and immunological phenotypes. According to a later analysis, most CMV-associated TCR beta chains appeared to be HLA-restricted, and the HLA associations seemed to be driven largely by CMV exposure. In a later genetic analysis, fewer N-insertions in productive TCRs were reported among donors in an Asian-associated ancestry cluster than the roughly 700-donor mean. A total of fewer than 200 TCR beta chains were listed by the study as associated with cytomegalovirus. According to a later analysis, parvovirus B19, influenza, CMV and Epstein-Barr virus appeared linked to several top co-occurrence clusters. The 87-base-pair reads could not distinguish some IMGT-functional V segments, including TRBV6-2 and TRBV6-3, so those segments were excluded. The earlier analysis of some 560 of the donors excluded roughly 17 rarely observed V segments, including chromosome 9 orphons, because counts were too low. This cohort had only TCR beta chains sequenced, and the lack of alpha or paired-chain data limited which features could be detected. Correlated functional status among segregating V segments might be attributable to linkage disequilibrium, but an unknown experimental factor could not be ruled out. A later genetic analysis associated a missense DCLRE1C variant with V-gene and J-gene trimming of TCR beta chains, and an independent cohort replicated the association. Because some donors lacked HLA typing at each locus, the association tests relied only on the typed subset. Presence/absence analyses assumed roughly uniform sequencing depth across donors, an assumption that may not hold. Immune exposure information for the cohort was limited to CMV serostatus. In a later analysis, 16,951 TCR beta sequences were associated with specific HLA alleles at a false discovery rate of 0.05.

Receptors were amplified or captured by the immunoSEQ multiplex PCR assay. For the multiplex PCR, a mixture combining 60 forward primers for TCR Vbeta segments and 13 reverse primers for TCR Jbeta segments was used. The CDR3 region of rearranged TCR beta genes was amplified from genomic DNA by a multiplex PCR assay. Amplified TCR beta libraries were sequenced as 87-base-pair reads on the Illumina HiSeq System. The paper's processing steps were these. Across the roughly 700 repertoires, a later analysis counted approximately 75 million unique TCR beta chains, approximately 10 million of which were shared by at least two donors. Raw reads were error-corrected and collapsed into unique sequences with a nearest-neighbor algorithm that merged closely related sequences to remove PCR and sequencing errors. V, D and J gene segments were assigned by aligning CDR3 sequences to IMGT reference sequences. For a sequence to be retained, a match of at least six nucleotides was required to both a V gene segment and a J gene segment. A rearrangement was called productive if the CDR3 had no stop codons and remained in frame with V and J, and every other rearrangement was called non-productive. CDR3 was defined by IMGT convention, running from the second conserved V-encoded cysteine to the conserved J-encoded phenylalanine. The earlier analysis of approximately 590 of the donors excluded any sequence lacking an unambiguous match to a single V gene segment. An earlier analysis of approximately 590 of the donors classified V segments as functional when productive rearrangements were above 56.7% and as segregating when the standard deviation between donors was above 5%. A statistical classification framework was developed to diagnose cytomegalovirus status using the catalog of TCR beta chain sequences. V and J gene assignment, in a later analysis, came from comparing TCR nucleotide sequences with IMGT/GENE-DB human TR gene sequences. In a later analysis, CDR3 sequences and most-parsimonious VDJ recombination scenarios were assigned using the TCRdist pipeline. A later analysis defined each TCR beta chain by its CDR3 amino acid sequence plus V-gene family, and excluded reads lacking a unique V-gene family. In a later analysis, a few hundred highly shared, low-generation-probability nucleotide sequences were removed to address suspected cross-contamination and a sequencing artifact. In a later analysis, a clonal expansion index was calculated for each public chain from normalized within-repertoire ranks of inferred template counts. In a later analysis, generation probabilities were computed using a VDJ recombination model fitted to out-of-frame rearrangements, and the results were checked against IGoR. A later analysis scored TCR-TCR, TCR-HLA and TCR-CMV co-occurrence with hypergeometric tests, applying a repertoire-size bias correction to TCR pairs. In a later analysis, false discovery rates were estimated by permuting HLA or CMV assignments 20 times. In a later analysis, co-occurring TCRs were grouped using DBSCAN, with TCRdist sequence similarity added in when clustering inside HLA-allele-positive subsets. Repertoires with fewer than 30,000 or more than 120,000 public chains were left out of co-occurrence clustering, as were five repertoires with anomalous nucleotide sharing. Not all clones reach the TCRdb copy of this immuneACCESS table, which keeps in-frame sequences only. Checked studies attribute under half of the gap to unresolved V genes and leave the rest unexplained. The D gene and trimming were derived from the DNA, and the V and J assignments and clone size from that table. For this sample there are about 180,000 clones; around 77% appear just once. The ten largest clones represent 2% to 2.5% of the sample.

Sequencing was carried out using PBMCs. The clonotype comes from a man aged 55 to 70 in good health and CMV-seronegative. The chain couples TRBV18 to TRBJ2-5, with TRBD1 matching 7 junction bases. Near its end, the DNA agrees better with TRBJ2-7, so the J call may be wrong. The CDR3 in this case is CASSAGTAFAEQYF. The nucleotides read TGTGCCAGCTCAGCCGGGACAGCTTTCGCCGAGCAGTACTTC.